This TCR beta chain emerged from a study of T cell changes during pregnancy in multiple sclerosis. TCRdb's table, derived via immunoSEQ multiplex PCR, lists solely in-frame clones and lacks some. The data contain tens of thousands of clones, 75% to 95% of them singletons. Between the trimmed V and J ends, which lost 6 bases and 1 base, there was a span of 9 bases. CDR1 MNHEY and CDR2 SVGAGI come from the germline V gene. The CDR3 sequence is 13 residues long. The rearrangement uses TRBV6-5 and TRBJ1-1; D may be TRBD1 (5 bases). This material consisted of CD4+ T cells from peripheral blood mononuclear cells, taken before pregnancy. The TCR was taken from a female donor with multiple sclerosis, enrolled in a pregnancy study. The CDR3 is CASRQGQNTEAFF. DNA for the CDR3: TGTGCCAGCAGGCAAGGACAGAACACTGAAGCTTTCTTT.